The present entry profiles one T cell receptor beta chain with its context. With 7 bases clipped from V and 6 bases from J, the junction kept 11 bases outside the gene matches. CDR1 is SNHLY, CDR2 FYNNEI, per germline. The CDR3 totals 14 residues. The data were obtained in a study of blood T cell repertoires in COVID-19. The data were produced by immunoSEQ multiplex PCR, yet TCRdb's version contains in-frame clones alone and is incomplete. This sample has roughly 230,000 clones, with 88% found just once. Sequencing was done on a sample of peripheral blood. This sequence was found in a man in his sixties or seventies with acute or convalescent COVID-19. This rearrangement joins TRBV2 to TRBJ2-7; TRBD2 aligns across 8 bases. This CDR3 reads CASTKEAGVGEQYF. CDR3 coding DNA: TGTGCCAGCACCAAAGAAGCGGGAGTTGGCGAGCAGTACTTC.